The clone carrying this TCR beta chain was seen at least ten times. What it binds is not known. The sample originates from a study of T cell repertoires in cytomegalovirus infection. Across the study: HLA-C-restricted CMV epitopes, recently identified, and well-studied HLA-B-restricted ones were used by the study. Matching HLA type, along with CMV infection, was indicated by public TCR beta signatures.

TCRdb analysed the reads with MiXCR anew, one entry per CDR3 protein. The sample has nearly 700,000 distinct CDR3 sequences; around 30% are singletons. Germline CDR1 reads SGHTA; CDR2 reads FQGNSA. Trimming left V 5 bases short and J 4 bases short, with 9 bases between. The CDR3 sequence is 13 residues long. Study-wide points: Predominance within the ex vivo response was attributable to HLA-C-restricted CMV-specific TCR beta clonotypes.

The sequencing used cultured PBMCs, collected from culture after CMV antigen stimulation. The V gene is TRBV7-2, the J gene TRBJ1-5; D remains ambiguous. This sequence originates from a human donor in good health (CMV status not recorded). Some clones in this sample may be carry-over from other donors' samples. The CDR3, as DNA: TGTGCCAGCAGCCTCGACACAAATCAGCCCCAGCATTTT. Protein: CASSLDTNQPQHF.